The clone carrying this T cell receptor (beta chain) occurred once. CDR1 and CDR2 (germline): SGHKS, YYEKEE (reference sequence). The ends were cut back, 2 bases at V and 6 bases at J, with 9 bases in the middle. This CDR3 has 14 residues. Both 60 Vbeta primers and 13 Jbeta primers went into the PCR. Here immunoSEQ multiplex PCR was the method, and the copy in TCRdb shows in-frame clones only, minus some. The profile shows some 120,000 clones, around 85% of them singletons. This sample stems from a study of cytomegalovirus exposure and HLA in healthy donors. V usage is TRBV5-5 and J usage is TRBJ1-6, with a weak D call TRBD1 (5 bases). Sequencing input: PBMCs. This sequence was found in a man aged 18 to 29 in good health and CMV-seropositive. DNA of the CDR3: TGTGCCAGCAGCTTTGGGGCGTTTAATTCACCCCTCCACTTT. Its protein product is CASSFGAFNSPLHF.